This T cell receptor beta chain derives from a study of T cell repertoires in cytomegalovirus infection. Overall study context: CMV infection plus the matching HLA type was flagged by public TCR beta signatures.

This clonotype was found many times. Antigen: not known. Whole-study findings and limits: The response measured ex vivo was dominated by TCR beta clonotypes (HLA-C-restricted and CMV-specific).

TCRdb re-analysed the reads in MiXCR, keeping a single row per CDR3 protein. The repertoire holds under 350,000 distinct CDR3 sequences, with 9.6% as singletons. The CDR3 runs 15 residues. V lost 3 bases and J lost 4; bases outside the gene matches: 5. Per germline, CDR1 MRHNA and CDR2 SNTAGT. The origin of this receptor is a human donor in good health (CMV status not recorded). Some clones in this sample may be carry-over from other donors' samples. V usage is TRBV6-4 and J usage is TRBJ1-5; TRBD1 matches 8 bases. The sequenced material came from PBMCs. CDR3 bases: TGTGCCAGCAGTGATCGGGACAGGCCGAATCAGCCCCAGCATTTT. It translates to CASSDRDRPNQPQHF.